This TCR beta chain came from a study of radiotherapy plus CTLA-4 blockade in lung cancer. For the study at large: Objective responses arose in approximately 17% of patients, and around 30% experienced disease control. Whole-study findings and limits: Alongside interferon-beta, early blood T cell clone dynamics were reportedly the best predictor of response. Radiotherapy plus ipilimumab was followed by expansion in blood of tumor-derived TCR clones.

As concerns this clone: The antigen is not known.

The data were produced by immunoSEQ multiplex PCR, yet TCRdb's version contains in-frame clones alone and is incomplete. The sample comprises roughly 24,000 clones, about four fifths of which are singletons, and 20% to 30% rests with the top ten. The CDR3 runs to 14 residues. Trimming removed 1 base at V and 3 bases at J, with 10 bases between. The germline gives CDR1 MNHEY, CDR2 SMNVEV (reference sequence). The clonotype originates from a human donor with non-small cell lung cancer that progressed on radiotherapy plus ipilimumab. This chain uses TRBV27 with TRBJ2-7; D is undetermined. The sample in question was peripheral blood, obtained from a patient treated with radiotherapy plus ipilimumab. The CDR3 coding sequence is TGTGCCAGCAGTTTATTGCCAAACATCTACGAGCAGTACTTC. Protein sequence: CASSLLPNIYEQYF.